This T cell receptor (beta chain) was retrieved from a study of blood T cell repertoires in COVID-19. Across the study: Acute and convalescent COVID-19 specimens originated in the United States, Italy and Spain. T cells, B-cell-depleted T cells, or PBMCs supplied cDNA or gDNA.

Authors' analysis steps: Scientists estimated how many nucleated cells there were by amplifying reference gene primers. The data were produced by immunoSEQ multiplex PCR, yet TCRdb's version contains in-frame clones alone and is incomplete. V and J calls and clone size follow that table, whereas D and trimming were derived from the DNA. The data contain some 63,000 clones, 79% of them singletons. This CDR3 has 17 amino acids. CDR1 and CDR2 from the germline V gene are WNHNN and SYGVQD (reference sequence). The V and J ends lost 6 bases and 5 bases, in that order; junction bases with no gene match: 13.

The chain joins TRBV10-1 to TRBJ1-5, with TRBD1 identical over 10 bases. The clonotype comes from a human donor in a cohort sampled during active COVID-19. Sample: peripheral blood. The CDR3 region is CASRFTPGQGSHQPQHF. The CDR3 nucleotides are TGCGCCAGCAGATTTACCCCGGGACAGGGGTCACATCAGCCCCAGCATTTT.